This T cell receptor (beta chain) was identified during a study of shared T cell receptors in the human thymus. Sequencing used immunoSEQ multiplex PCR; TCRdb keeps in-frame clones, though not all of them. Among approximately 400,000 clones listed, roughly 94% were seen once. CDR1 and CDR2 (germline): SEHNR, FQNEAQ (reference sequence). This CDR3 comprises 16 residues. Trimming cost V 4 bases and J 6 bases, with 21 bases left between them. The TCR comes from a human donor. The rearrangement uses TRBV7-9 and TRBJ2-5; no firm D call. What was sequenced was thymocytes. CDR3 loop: CASSSHPGSRLKTQYF. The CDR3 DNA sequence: TGTGCCAGCAGCTCCCACCCGGGTAGCCGGCTAAAGACCCAGTACTTC.